This T cell receptor (beta chain) derives from a study of cytomegalovirus exposure and HLA in healthy donors. At the level of the study: Roughly 180 million T cells yielded 120 million or so unique TCR beta sequences, as an earlier analysis found.

Study outcomes and limitations: Later work associated fewer than 20,000 TCR beta sequences with HLA alleles at 0.05 false discovery rate. The authors judged a highly shared variant cluster likely a sequencing artifact. Listed as cytomegalovirus-associated were 150 to 200 TCR beta chains.

Comments on this clone: Antigen unknown.

Germline V CDR1 and CDR2: KGHSH, LQKENI. Trimming removed 0 bases from V and 6 bases from J; junction bases left unmatched: 4. This CDR3 spans 14 amino acids. PCR amplification relied on 60 Vbeta primers (plus 13 Jbeta primers). Libraries were prepared by immunoSEQ multiplex PCR; TCRdb keeps only in-frame clonotypes and omits some of them. The data show roughly 120,000 clones, approximately 81% seen once. The clonotype originates from a man between 18 and 29 years old in good health and CMV-seronegative. The rearrangement links TRBV18 to TRBJ1-2; 7 bases line up with TRBD1. Sequenced material: PBMCs. CDR3 sequence (DNA): TGTGCCAGCTCACCACCGGGGACAGCTAATGGCTACACCTTC. The encoded protein is CASSPPGTANGYTF.